This record covers a single T cell receptor (beta chain). Its antigen is currently unknown. The PCR had 60 Vbeta and 13 Jbeta primers. TCRdb's copy holds only in-frame clones and misses some; the assay was immunoSEQ multiplex PCR. The sample includes around 140,000 clones, around 77% of them seen just once. The germline V gene encodes CDR1 MNHEY and CDR2 SVGAGI. Trimming took off 0 bases at V and 9 bases at J, with 18 bases between the two ends. There are 16 residues in the CDR3. This sample is part of a study of cytomegalovirus exposure and HLA in healthy donors. Study-wide points: About 87% or about 30% of the time was how often most TCR beta V segments were productive, according to an earlier analysis. Later on, an analysis found that several of the most significant clusters appeared to be linked to common viral pathogens, which included parvovirus B19. TCR beta chain V- and J-gene trimming was linked, in a later analysis, to a missense variant in DCLRE1C. Among TCR beta chains, those listed as cytomegalovirus-associated numbered around 180.

Material: PBMCs. This rearrangement joins TRBV6-5 to TRBJ2-1; no clear D. The sequence was obtained from a male donor in good health and CMV-seropositive. CDR3 bases: TGTGCCAGCAGTTACTCGATCCTACCCGAAGCGAGTGAGCAGTTCTTC. Its translation: CASSYSILPEASEQFF.